The 13 T cell receptor beta chains below come from one sample, sequenced in a study of identifying expanded T cells in peripheral blood (dated by TCRdb to between 2019 and 2020). To prepare the library, the immunoSEQ multiplex PCR assay was applied. The immuneACCESS repertoire file appears here via TCRdb, limited to in-frame rearrangements. These files lack a portion of the clones; in checked studies, under half of the deficit traces to unresolved V genes, and the cause of the others is not known. This sample comprises tens of thousands of clones, approximately 89% of them detected only once. The ten most abundant clones make up under 5% of the sample. Sequencing used blood. These receptors came from a person aged 18-69 years in good health.

V usage is TRBV28 and J usage is TRBJ2-2; D call uncertain. Germline V gene sequence: CDR1 MDHEN, CDR2 SYDVKM. The ends were cut back, 4 bases at V and 5 bases at J, with 11 bases in the middle. This CDR3 is 14 amino acids long. The CDR3 nucleotides are TGTGCCAGCAGTTCCCCGCTGAGGACCGGGGAGCTGTTTTTT. Translation: CASSSPLRTGELFF.

V is TRBV28 and J is TRBJ1-1; D ambiguous. The CDR3 covers 15 residues. Germline V gene lookup returns CDR1 MDHEN and CDR2 SYDVKM. The V end lost 6 bases, the J end lost 5 bases, and 19 bases lay between the germline ends. CDR3 amino acids: CASSPTGRRLTEAFF. In nucleotides, the CDR3 is TGTGCCAGCAGCCCGACGGGTCGGCGGCTGACTGAAGCTTTCTTT.

The chain has TRBV19 and TRBJ2-4; TRBD2 aligns across 8 bases. Losses at the gene ends were 2 bases for V and 3 bases for J; bases not matched to a gene: 3. Germline CDR1 LNHDA, CDR2 SQIVND (reference sequence). This CDR3 comprises 15 residues. The CDR3: CASSITGGDKNIQYF. The CDR3 bases are TGTGCCAGTAGTATAACCGGGGGGGACAAAAACATTCAGTACTTC.

The chain uses TRBV19 and TRBJ1-3; 8 nucleotides line up with TRBD1. The CDR3 contains 15 residues. Germline V gives CDR1 LNHDA, CDR2 SQIVND (reference sequence). V trimming: 6 bases; J trimming: 2 bases; junction bases outside the gene matches: 6. CDR3 sequence (DNA): TGTGCCAGTAGGAGATCGGGACAGGCTGGAAACACCATATATTTT. This sequence encodes CASRRSGQAGNTIYF.

The chain carries TRBV4-3 and TRBJ2-7, with TRBD1 matching over 7 bases. CDR3 length equals 13 residues. V was pared by 4 bases and J by 2 bases, with 2 bases of the junction left unmatched. The germline V gene encodes CDR1 LGHNA and CDR2 YSLEER. The CDR3 coding sequence is TGCGCCAGCAGCCCTGGACAGGCCTACGAGCAGTACTTC. Translated, it gives CASSPGQAYEQYF.

V is TRBV6-1 and J is TRBJ1-5, with a weak D call TRBD1 (5 bases). Germline CDR1 reads MNHNS; CDR2 reads SASEGT. V was cut by 1 base and J by 4 bases, with 8 bases left in between. The CDR3 totals 14 residues. DNA for the CDR3: TGTGCCAGCAGTGAAGTCGGGGGGAATCAGCCCCAGCATTTT. It yields the protein CASSEVGGNQPQHF.

The gene calls are TRBV5-1 and TRBJ2-3; TRBD2 matches at 12 bases. Germline V lookup: CDR1 SGHRS, CDR2 YFSETQ. The CDR3 is 18 amino acids. Germline trimming cut 1 base from V and 0 bases from J; bases unmatched to any gene: 6. The CDR3 DNA follows: TGCGCCAGCAGCTTGAAGACTAGCGGGGGATCTAGCACAGATACGCAGTATTTT. Translating gives CASSLKTSGGSSTDTQYF.

This chain links TRBV29-1 with TRBJ2-1, with D possibly matching TRBD2 (6 bases). Germline CDR1 reads SQVTM; CDR2 reads ANQGSEA. With 3 bases removed from V and 4 bases from J, the gap between germline ends came to 10 bases. The CDR3 has 13 residues. Here the CDR3 reads CSVEVAAYNEQFF. The CDR3 DNA sequence: TGCAGCGTTGAGGTAGCGGCATACAATGAGCAGTTCTTC.

The chain has TRBV11-2 and TRBJ2-6; 8 bases match TRBD1. Germline V CDR1 and CDR2: SGHAT, FQNNGV. With V trimmed by 6 bases and J by 1 base, 8 bases remained unmatched. The CDR3 is made up of 17 amino acids. CDR3 protein: CASSSYTGGSGANVLTF. In DNA form, the CDR3 reads TGTGCCAGCAGTTCTTACACAGGGGGTTCTGGGGCCAACGTCCTGACTTTC.

The chain couples TRBV7-9 to TRBJ1-1; 7 nucleotides match TRBD1. The CDR3 is 17 residues long. CDR1 is SEHNR, CDR2 FQNEAQ, per germline (reference sequence). V lost 1 base, J lost 0 bases, and 8 bases stayed unmatched. CDR3 sequence reads: CASSLVRTGLMNTEAFF. For the CDR3, the DNA is TGTGCCAGCAGCTTAGTTCGGACAGGTCTGATGAACACTGAAGCTTTCTTT.

This clone was counted a few times. V usage is TRBV27 and J usage is TRBJ1-6; D gene unclear. The CDR3 has 14 amino acids. Looked up from germline, CDR1 is MNHEY and CDR2 is SMNVEV (reference sequence). Trimming took 3 bases from V and 10 from J, leaving 13 bases between them. In DNA form, the CDR3 reads TGTGCCAGCAGTTTGTGGGCAACTTCCTCACCCCTCCACTTT. This codes for CASSLWATSSPLHF.

The chain links TRBV7-8 to TRBJ2-7, with TRBD1 matching over 7 bases. Germline V CDR1 and CDR2: SGHVS, FQNEAQ. With 4 bases clipped from V and 1 base from J, the junction kept 7 bases outside the gene matches. The CDR3 is made up of 15 amino acids. CDR3 residues: CASSSRRGQSYEQYF. Here the CDR3 DNA reads TGTGCCAGCAGCTCCCGTCGGGGACAGTCCTACGAGCAGTACTTC. The complete variable domain, with remaining parts taken from reference TRBV7-8 and TRBJ2-7, reads GAGVSQSPRYKVAKRGQDVALRCDPISGHVSLFWYQQALGQGPEFLTYFQNEAQLDKSGLPSDRFFAERPEGSVSTLKIQRTQQEDSAVYLCASSSRRGQSYEQYFGPGTRLTVT.

The chain uses TRBV10-3 and TRBJ2-5; 9 bases map to TRBD2. Germline CDR1 is ENHRY and CDR2 is SYGVKD. The V segment lost 8 bases and the J segment 2 bases; nucleotides outside the gene matches: 0. This CDR3 has 12 residues. CDR3 in DNA: TGTGCCATCGCGGGGGGGCAAGAGACCCAGTACTTC. Translating it yields CAIAGGQETQYF.